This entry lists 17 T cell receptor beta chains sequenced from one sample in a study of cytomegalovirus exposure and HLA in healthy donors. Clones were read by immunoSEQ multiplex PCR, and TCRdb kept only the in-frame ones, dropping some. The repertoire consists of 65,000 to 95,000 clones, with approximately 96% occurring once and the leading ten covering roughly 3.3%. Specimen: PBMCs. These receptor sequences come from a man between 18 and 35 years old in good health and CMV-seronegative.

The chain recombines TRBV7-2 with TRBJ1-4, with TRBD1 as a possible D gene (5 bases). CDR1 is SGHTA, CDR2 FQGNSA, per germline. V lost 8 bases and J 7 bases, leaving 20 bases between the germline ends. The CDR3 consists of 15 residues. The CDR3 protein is CASGAAGPSGEKLFF. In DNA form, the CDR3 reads TGTGCCAGCGGGGCGGCAGGCCCGTCAGGTGAAAAACTGTTTTTT.

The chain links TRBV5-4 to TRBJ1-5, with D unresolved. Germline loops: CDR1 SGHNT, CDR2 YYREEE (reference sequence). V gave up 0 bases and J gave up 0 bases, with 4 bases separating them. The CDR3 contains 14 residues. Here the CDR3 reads CASSLAGSNQPQHF. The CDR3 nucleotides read TGTGCCAGCAGCTTGGCAGGTAGCAATCAGCCCCAGCATTTT.

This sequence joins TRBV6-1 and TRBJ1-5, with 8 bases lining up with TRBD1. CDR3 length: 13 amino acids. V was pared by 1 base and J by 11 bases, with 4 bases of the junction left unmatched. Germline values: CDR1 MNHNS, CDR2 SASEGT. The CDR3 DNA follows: TGTGCCAGCAGTGAAGGGACAGGGTTAACCCAGCATTTT. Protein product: CASSEGTGLTQHF.

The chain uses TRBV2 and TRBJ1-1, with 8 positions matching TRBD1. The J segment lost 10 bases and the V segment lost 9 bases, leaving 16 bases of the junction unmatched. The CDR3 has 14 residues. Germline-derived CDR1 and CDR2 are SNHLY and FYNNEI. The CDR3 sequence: CARRDSGGAPGAFF. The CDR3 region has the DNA TGTGCCAGAAGAGATTCAGGGGGCGCGCCGGGAGCTTTCTTT.

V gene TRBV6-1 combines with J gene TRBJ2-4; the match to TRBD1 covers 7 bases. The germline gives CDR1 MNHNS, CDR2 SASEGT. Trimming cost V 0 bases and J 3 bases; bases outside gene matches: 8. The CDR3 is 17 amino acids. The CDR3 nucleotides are TGTGCCAGCAGTGAAGCTGGACAGGCTTTCGGCAAAAACATTCAGTACTTC. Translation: CASSEAGQAFGKNIQYF.

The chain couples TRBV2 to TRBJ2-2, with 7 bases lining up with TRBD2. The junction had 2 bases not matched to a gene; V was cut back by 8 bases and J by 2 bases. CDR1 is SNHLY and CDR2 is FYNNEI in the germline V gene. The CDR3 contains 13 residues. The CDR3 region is CASGGENTGELFF. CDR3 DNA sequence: TGTGCCAGCGGGGGGGAAAACACCGGGGAGCTGTTTTTT.

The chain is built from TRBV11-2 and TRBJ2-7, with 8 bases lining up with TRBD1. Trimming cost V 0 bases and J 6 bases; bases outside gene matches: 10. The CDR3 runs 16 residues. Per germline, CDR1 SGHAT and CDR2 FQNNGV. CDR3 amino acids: CASSLEWGQVSSEQYF. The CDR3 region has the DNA TGTGCCAGCAGCTTAGAGTGGGGACAGGTTTCGTCCGAGCAGTACTTC.

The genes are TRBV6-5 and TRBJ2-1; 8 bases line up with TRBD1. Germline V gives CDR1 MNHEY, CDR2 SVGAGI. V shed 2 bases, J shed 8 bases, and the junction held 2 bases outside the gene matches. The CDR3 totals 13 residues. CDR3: CASSYLDRDEQFF. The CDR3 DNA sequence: TGTGCCAGCAGTTACCTGGACAGGGATGAGCAGTTCTTC.

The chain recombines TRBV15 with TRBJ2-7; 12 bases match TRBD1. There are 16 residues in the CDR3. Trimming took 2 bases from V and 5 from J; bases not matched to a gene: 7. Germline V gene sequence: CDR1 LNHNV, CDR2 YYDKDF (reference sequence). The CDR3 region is CATSRPRDRGLHEQYF. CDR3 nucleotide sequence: TGTGCCACCAGCAGACCCCGGGACAGGGGGCTCCACGAGCAGTACTTC. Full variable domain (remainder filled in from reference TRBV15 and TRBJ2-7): DAMVIQNPRYQVTQFGKPVTLSCSQTLNHNVMYWYQQKSSQAPKLLFHYYDKDFNNEADTPDNFQSRRPNTSFCFLDIRSPGLGDTAMYLCATSRPRDRGLHEQYFGPGTRLTVT.

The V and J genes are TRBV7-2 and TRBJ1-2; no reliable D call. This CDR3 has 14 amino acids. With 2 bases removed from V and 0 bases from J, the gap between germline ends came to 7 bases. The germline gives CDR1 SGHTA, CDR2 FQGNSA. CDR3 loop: CASSLRESNYGYTF. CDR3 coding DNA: TGTGCCAGCAGCTTAAGAGAATCTAACTATGGCTACACCTTC.

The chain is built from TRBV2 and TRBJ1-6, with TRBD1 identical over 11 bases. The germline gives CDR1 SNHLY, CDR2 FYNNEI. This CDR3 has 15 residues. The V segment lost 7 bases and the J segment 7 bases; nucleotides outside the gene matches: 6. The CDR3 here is CASNGQGAVNSPLHF. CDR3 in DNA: TGTGCCAGCAACGGACAGGGGGCGGTCAATTCACCCCTCCACTTT. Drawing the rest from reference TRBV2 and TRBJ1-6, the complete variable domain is EPEVTQTPSHQVTQMGQEVILRCVPISNHLYFYWYRQILGQKVEFLVSFYNNEISEKSEIFDDQFSVERPDGSNFTLKIRSTKLEDSAMYFCASNGQGAVNSPLHFGNGTRLTVT.

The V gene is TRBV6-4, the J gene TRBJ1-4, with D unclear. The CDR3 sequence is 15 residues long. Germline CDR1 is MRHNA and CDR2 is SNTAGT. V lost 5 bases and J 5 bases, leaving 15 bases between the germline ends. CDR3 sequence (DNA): TGTGCCAGCAGTCCTCCCCTACCCAGGAATGAAAAACTGTTTTTT. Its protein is CASSPPLPRNEKLFF.

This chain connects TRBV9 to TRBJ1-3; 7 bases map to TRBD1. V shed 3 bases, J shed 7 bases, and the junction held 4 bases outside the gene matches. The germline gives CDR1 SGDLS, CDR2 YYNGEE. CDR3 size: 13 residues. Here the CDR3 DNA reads TGTGCCAGCAGCGGACAGGGTGAGAACACCATATATTTT. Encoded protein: CASSGQGENTIYF.

CDR3 region: CSVGSATDIYNEQFF. The CDR3 nucleotides are TGCAGCGTGGGGTCCGCGACAGACATCTACAATGAGCAGTTCTTC. The chain uses TRBV29-1 and TRBJ2-1; D possibly corresponds to TRBD1 (5 bases). The CDR3 spans 15 residues. The ends were cut back, 6 bases at V and 3 bases at J, with 18 bases in the middle. Germline assignment: CDR1 SQVTM and CDR2 ANQGSEA.

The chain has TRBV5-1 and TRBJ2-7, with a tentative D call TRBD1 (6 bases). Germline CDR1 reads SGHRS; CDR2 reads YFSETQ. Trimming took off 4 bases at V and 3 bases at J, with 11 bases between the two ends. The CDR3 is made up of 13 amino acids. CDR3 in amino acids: CASSLGHLYEQYF. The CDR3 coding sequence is TGCGCCAGCAGCCTGGGACACCTCTACGAGCAGTACTTC.

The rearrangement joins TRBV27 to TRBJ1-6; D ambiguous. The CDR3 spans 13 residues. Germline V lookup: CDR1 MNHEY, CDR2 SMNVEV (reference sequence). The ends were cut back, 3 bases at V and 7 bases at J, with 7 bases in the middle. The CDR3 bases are TGTGCCAGCAGTTTGACTAAGAATTCACCCCTCCACTTT. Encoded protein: CASSLTKNSPLHF.

The CDR3: CASSSRGDRTDTQYF. CDR3 nucleotide sequence: TGTGCCAGCAGCTCTCGGGGAGATCGAACAGATACGCAGTATTTT. This chain connects TRBV5-6 to TRBJ2-3, with D tentatively TRBD2 (5 bases). Trimming pared 3 bases from V and 3 bases from J, leaving 14 bases between. The CDR3 extends over 15 amino acids. The germline CDR1 and CDR2 sequences are SGHDT and YYEEEE.